The clone carrying this TCR beta chain is deemed medium-sized by its frequency. Antigen unknown. The data were obtained in a study of T cell clusters in autoimmune cytopenias. TRB amplification used around 0.25 ug of peripheral blood genomic DNA. TRB rearrangements were amplified by touch-down multiplex PCR with mixed TRB-A/B primers. TCRdb derives one entry per CDR3 protein from the multiplex PCR reads, leaving out DNA. This sample's clone table lists more than 7,500 distinct CDR3 sequences. CDR3 length: 12 amino acids. CDR1 is LNHDA, CDR2 SQIVND, per germline (reference sequence). Findings and caveats of the study: TRB repertoire shifts in secondary cytopenia and chronic lymphocytic leukemia mostly reflected lymphoma, not autoimmunity. Primary autoimmune cytopenia patients appeared to lack physiological T cell clusters present in healthy donors. Exclusive TRB clusters were about 2.8-fold more numerous in healthy donors than in active autoimmune hepatitis. The cluster-lack signature was not seen for secondary cytopenia versus chronic lymphocytic leukemia.

The J gene is TRBJ2-3, the V gene TRBV19; TCRdb outputs TRBD1, but without DNA this stays unchecked. This clonotype was sampled from a human donor with an autoimmune cytopenia or autoimmune hepatitis (not recorded which). What was sequenced was peripheral blood. This CDR3 reads CASRGGTDTQYF. The full variable domain, rest sourced from reference TRBV19 and TRBJ2-3, is DGGITQSPKYLFRKEGQNVTLSCEQNLNHDAMYWYRQDPGQGLRLIYYSQIVNDFQKGDIAEGYSVSREKKESFPLTVTSAQKNPTAFYLCASRGGTDTQYFGPGTRLTVL.